This T cell receptor (beta chain) was captured in a study of T-cell reconstitution after alpha-beta-depleted transplantation in children. Study-level findings and limits: T cells produced anew were the main source of T-cell counts and diversity one year after transplant. Where some patients showed high TCRbeta diversity at day 60, it came from recipient T cells and thymic progenitors that had survived. As was reported, about two months after transplant, alpha-beta T cells came from several hundred expanded graft clones.

With 3 bases removed from V and 3 bases from J, the gap between germline ends came to 8 bases. This CDR3 contains 14 residues. As to this clonotype: Antigen unknown.

The TCRbeta library incorporated unique molecular identifiers. TCRdb analysed the PCR reads with MiXCR anew, one entry per CDR3 protein. The data show 530,000 or so distinct CDR3 sequences, over 25% seen once. The rearrangement links TRBV12-3 or TRBV12-4 to TRBJ1-4; D gene uncertain. The sequence derives from a boy under two years old with Wiskott-Aldrich syndrome, due to receive a stem cell transplant. The source was PBMCs, collected before TCRalphabeta/CD19-depleted stem cell transplant. CDR3 in DNA: TGTGCCAGCAGTTTGACGGCCGCTAATGAAAAACTGTTTTTT. As protein: CASSLTAANEKLFF.